The present TCR beta chain was sequenced within a study of cytomegalovirus exposure and HLA in healthy donors. Regarding the study as a whole: In vitro testing confirmed a few CMV-associated chains as specific for CMV antigens. Subsequent analysis revealed that first-cohort TCR clusters tended to co-occur in the 100 to 150 validation repertoires. The investigators catalogued 150 or so TCR beta chains as cytomegalovirus-associated.

This CDR3 contains 10 residues. Germline V gene data show CDR1 as MNHGY and CDR2 as SAAAGT. V was cut by 6 bases and J by 8 bases, with 7 bases left in between. Assay used: immunoSEQ multiplex PCR; TCRdb lists only in-frame clones, some missing. This table has some 160,000 clones, approximately 90% appearing once. A note on this clone: Its specificity is unknown.

The specimen sequenced was PBMCs. The rearrangement joins TRBV6-8 to TRBJ1-1, with TRBD1 as a possible D gene (6 bases). This clonotype was obtained from a young man in good health and CMV-seronegative. The CDR3 sequence is CASRGTEAFF. For the CDR3, the DNA is TGTGCCAGCAGGGGGACAGAAGCTTTCTTT.